This is a list of T cell receptor beta chains from one sample in a study of T cells expressing NK-cell markers. TCRdb processed the 5' RACE reads again and assigns one entry to each CDR3 protein, with no DNA. The sample table includes some 410,000 distinct CDR3 sequences. Material for sequencing was blood T cells: a sorted CD56 or NKG2C T cell subset, CD4+ or CD8+ T cells, or bulk PBMC T cells (not recorded which). The receptors were sampled from a woman aged 18-69 years in good health. CDR3s include the opening cysteine and the closing phenylalanine or tryptophan.

J	V	CDR3
TRBJ2-7	TRBV6-5	CASTSRGDEQYF
TRBJ1-1	TRBV4-3	CASSQDPGGNAEAFF
TRBJ2-1	TRBV15	CATSTTFSHQPDNEQFF
TRBJ1-6	TRBV12-3/TRBV12-4	CASSPKGLTNSPLHF
TRBJ1-5	TRBV5-1	CASSPVGGSNQPQHF
TRBJ2-3	TRBV19	CASSPVDYRPRADTQYF
TRBJ1-1	TRBV6-1	CASGHFRGGDTEAFF
TRBJ2-2	TRBV7-3	CASSPSLTSPGELFF
TRBJ2-5	TRBV29-1	CSGIGWEETQYF
TRBJ2-1	TRBV5-5	CASPDGPSPNEQFF
TRBJ2-2	TRBV24-1	CATSGPGNTGELFF
TRBJ1-5	TRBV12-3/TRBV12-4	CASSRDRSTDQPQHF
TRBJ2-5	TRBV4-2	CASSQESGSRETQYF
TRBJ2-7	TRBV6-2/TRBV6-3	CASTHVSWEQYF
TRBJ2-2	TRBV12-3/TRBV12-4	CASFRDPRTGELFF
TRBJ2-1	TRBV27	CASSQGLSSYNEQFF
TRBJ2-7	TRBV7-8	CASSLADRVSYEQYF
TRBJ1-1	TRBV4-3	CASSQYRDLNTEAFF
TRBJ2-7	TRBV3-1	CASGFRDGYEQYF
TRBJ2-2	TRBV4-1	CASSQLSRRGELFF
TRBJ2-4	TRBV19	CASKRTGGLDIQYF
TRBJ2-2	TRBV5-1	CASSFNSVGELFF
TRBJ2-1	TRBV6-2/TRBV6-3	CASKAGPSSYNEQFF
TRBJ1-1	TRBV18	CASSPTAGNTEAFF
TRBJ2-7	TRBV7-9	CASKSWASAYEQYF
TRBJ2-4	TRBV28	CASSLGLAGQLAKNIQYF
TRBJ1-2	TRBV28	CASSARNYGYTF
TRBJ2-3	TRBV10-3	CAISEWGGTDTQYF
TRBJ1-6	TRBV6-2/TRBV6-3	CASSRVLRGNSPLHF
TRBJ2-5	TRBV23-1	CASRIIRQGPRETQYF
TRBJ1-5	TRBV7-2	CASSSGGTVQPQHF
TRBJ2-7	TRBV7-2	CASSSTGVHEQYF
TRBJ2-1	TRBV19	CASSMVLAGAYNEQFF
TRBJ2-1	TRBV29-1	CSVDSPYNEQFF
TRBJ2-5	TRBV6-1	CASSLAGQLGGTQYF
TRBJ1-5	TRBV7-2	CASSLGGQRNQPQHF